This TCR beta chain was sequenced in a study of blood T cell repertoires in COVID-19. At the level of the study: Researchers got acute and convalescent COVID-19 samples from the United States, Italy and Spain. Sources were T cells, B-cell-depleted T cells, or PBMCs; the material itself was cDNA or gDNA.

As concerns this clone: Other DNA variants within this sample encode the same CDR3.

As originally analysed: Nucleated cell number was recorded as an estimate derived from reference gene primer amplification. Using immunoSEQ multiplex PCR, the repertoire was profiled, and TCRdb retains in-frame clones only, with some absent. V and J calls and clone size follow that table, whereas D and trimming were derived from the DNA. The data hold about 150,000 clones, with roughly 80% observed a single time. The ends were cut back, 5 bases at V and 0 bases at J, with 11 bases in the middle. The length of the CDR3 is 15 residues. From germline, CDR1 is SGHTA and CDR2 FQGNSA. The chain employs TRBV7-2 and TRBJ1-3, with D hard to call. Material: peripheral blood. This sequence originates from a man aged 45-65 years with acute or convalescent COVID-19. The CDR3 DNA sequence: TGTGCCAGCAGCCTTTCCGGTAGCTCTGGAAACACCATATATTTT. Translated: CASSLSGSSGNTIYF.